This T cell receptor (beta chain) was sequenced for a study of cytomegalovirus exposure and HLA in healthy donors. General study results and limits: For most TCR sequences rarity was the rule, although some public TCRs occurred in many donors. Prior analysis indicated that the majority of TCR beta V segments exhibited productivity approximately 87% or approximately 30% of the time. A missense DCLRE1C variant was associated with V- and J-gene trimming of TCR beta chains in a later analysis, and an independent cohort replicated the association.

About this clone itself: The antigen is unknown.

The V gene lost 5 bases and the J gene lost 3 bases, with 10 bases spanning the gap. The CDR3 contains 13 residues. The germline CDR1 and CDR2 sequences are SNHLY and FYNNEI. PCR was performed using 60 Vbeta and 13 Jbeta primers. The assay was immunoSEQ multiplex PCR, and TCRdb's table has in-frame clones only and misses some. The sample lists roughly 160,000 clones, approximately 70% occurring once. The source of this sequence is a woman under 30 in good health and CMV-seropositive. Sequencing was carried out using PBMCs. The rearrangement joins TRBV2 to TRBJ1-2; a possible D gene is TRBD1 (6 bases). CDR3 in amino acids: CASSRTVDYGYTF. Written as DNA, the CDR3 is TGTGCCAGCAGTAGGACAGTTGACTATGGCTACACCTTC.